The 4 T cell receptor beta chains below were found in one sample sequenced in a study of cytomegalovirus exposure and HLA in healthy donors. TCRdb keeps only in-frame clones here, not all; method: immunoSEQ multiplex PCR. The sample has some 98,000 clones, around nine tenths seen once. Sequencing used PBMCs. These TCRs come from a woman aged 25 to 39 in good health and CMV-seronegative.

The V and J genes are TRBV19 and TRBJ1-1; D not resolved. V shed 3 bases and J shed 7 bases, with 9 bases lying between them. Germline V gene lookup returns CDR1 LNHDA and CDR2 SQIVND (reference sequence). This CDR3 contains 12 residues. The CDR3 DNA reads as TGTGCCAGTAGTATCCCCCGGGGTGAAGCTTTCTTT. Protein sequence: CASSIPRGEAFF.

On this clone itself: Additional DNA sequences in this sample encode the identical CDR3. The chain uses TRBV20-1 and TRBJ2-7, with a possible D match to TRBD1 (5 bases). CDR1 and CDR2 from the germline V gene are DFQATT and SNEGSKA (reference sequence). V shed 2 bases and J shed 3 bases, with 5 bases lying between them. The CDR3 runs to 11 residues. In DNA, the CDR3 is TGCAGTGCTAGACAGGGCTACGAGCAGTACTTC. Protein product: CSARQGYEQYF.

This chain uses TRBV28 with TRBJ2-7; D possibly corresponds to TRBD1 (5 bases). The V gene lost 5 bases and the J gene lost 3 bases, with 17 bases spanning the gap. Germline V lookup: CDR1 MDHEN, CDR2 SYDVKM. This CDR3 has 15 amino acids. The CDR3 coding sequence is TGTGCCAGCAGTCCAGAACAGGACAAAAACTACGAGCAGTACTTC. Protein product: CASSPEQDKNYEQYF.

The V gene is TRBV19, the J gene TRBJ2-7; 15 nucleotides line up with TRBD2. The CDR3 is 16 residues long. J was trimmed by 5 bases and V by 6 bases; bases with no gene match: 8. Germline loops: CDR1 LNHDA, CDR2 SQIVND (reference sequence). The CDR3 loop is CASRKGLAGGLDEQYF. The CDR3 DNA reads TGTGCCAGTAGGAAAGGACTAGCGGGGGGGCTGGACGAGCAGTACTTC. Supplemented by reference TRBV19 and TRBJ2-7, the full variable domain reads DGGITQSPKYLFRKEGQNVTLSCEQNLNHDAMYWYRQDPGQGLRLIYYSQIVNDFQKGDIAEGYSVSREKKESFPLTVTSAQKNPTAFYLCASRKGLAGGLDEQYFGPGTRLTVT.